This section outlines one T cell receptor beta chain sequence together with its context. From germline, CDR1 is SNHLY and CDR2 FYNNEI. There are 14 residues in the CDR3. With 5 bases removed from V and 7 bases from J, the gap between germline ends came to 14 bases. Treatment denoted: some 20 received Ad26.COV2.S at low or high dose, single or two shots; 5 received placebo; per-sample allocation not given. Each sample was drawn 63 days after the first injection (of vaccine or placebo). This table comes from immunoSEQ multiplex PCR, and its TCRdb copy is limited to in-frame clones, with some not included. The data contain about 350,000 clones, roughly 89% of them singletons. This sample stems from a study of Ad26.COV2.S vaccination and SARS-CoV-2 variants.

The material sequenced was peripheral blood, taken in a trial of Ad26.COV2.S vaccine versus placebo. The genes are TRBV2 and TRBJ1-4; D is possibly TRBD1 (6 bases). The TCR originated in a person aged 18-60 years who received the Ad26.COV2.S COVID-19 vaccine or a placebo. The CDR3 here is CASSLEQGGEKLFF. For the CDR3, the DNA is TGTGCCAGCAGTTTGGAACAGGGAGGTGAAAAACTGTTTTTT.